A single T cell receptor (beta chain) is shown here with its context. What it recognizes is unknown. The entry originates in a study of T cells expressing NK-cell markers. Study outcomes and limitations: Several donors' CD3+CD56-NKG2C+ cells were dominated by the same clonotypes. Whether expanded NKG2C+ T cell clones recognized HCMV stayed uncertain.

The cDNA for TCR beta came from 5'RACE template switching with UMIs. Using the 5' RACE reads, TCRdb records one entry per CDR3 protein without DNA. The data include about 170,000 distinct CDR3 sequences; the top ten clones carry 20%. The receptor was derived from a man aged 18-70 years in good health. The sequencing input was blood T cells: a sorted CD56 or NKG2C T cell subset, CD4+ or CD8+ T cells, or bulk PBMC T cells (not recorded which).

The CDR3 reads CASSGEGGSSYEQYF. The V call is TRBV2, the J call TRBJ2-7; with no DNA, the TCRdb D assignment of TRBD1 cannot be verified. The germline CDR1 and CDR2 sequences are SNHLY and FYNNEI. CDR3 length: 15 amino acids. The full variable domain, completed using reference TRBV2 and TRBJ2-7, is EPEVTQTPSHQVTQMGQEVILRCVPISNHLYFYWYRQILGQKVEFLVSFYNNEISEKSEIFDDQFSVERPDGSNFTLKIRSTKLEDSAMYFCASSGEGGSSYEQYFGPGTRLTVT.